A single sample is the source of the 13 T cell receptor beta chains below, sequenced in a study of shared clonotypes between healthy human individuals. CD8 cells regarded as naive lacked CD45RO, were positively chosen for CCR7, and omitted terminally differentiated effector memory CD45RA+ cells. TCRdb's copy holds only in-frame clones and misses some; the assay was immunoSEQ multiplex PCR. The profile shows approximately 2,000,000 clones, 93% of them singletons. The sample taken for sequencing was naive CD8+ T cells from PBMCs. The source of these receptors is a young man in good health. Some clones in this sample may be carry-over from other donors' samples.

The chain has TRBV19 and TRBJ1-1, with no clear D. The length of the CDR3 is 16 residues. The ends were cut back, 5 bases at V and 1 base at J, with 17 bases in the middle. The germline gives CDR1 LNHDA, CDR2 SQIVND (reference sequence). CDR3 DNA sequence: TGTGCCAGTAGTTCCCAGGTGGAAACGGCGAACACTGAAGCTTTCTTT. This translates into CASSSQVETANTEAFF. Full variable domain (missing parts from reference TRBV19 and TRBJ1-1): DGGITQSPKYLFRKEGQNVTLSCEQNLNHDAMYWYRQDPGQGLRLIYYSQIVNDFQKGDIAEGYSVSREKKESFPLTVTSAQKNPTAFYLCASSSQVETANTEAFFGQGTRLTVV.

This chain connects TRBV27 to TRBJ1-2; 8 positions match TRBD1. With 6 bases clipped from V and 8 bases from J, the junction kept 5 bases outside the gene matches. This CDR3 contains 12 residues. The V gene's germline CDR1 is MNHEY and CDR2 SMNVEV (reference sequence). CDR3 loop: CASSGQGGGYTF. CDR3 bases: TGTGCCAGCAGCGGACAGGGTGGCGGCTACACCTTC.

The V call is TRBV29-1, the J call TRBJ2-5, with TRBD1 matching over 7 bases. V lost 7 bases and J lost 2; bases outside the gene matches: 4. Germline values: CDR1 SQVTM, CDR2 ANQGSEA. CDR3 length equals 12 residues. The CDR3 DNA is TGCAGCGGACAGGGTAATCAAGAGACCCAGTACTTC. This translates into CSGQGNQETQYF.

The chain's CDR3 is CARTGTVSYNEQFF. DNA for the CDR3: TGTGCCAGGACCGGGACGGTGTCCTACAATGAGCAGTTCTTC. This rearrangement joins TRBV2 to TRBJ2-1; D may be TRBD1 or TRBD2 (5 bases each). The CDR3 spans 14 residues. V lost 9 bases and J 1 base, leaving 13 bases between the germline ends. CDR1 is SNHLY, CDR2 FYNNEI, per germline.

On this clone: Other DNA sequences in this specimen translate into the identical CDR3. The chain has TRBV7-9 and TRBJ2-1, with D tentatively TRBD1 (7 bases). Deletions cut 5 bases from V and 7 bases from J, with 9 bases between. Germline loops: CDR1 SEHNR, CDR2 FQNEAQ (reference sequence). There are 12 residues in the CDR3. The CDR3 region is CASSPGGNEQFF. The CDR3 nucleotides are TGTGCCAGCAGCCCAGGGGGGAATGAGCAGTTCTTC.

This chain links TRBV19 with TRBJ2-1; TRBD2 matches 9 bases. The CDR3 has 16 amino acids. V trimming: 6 bases; J trimming: 9 bases; junction bases outside the gene matches: 15. The germline CDR1 and CDR2 sequences are LNHDA and SQIVND (reference sequence). CDR3 region: CASSRQREAVRVEQFF. CDR3 sequence (DNA): TGTGCCAGTAGCCGACAGCGGGAGGCGGTTCGGGTTGAGCAGTTCTTC.

CDR3 region: CASMAGGALVEEQYF. The CDR3 coding sequence is TGTGCCAGTATGGCGGGAGGGGCGCTTGTGGAAGAGCAGTACTTC. The rearrangement uses TRBV19 and TRBJ2-7; 9 nucleotides agree with TRBD2. J lost 7 bases, V lost 7 bases, and 14 bases had no gene match. The CDR3 has 15 amino acids. The germline V gene has CDR1 LNHDA and CDR2 SQIVND (reference sequence).

The chain carries TRBV7-2 and TRBJ1-2; D unresolved. CDR1 SGHTA and CDR2 FQGNSA come from the germline V gene. The length of the CDR3 is 15 residues. V lost 5 bases, J lost 5 bases, and 18 bases lay in between. CDR3 nucleotide sequence: TGTGCCAGCAGCCCCCGGGTTTTCGGCGCGTATGGCTACACCTTC. It encodes CASSPRVFGAYGYTF. Full variable domain (missing parts from reference TRBV7-2 and TRBJ1-2): GAGVSQSPSNKVTEKGKDVELRCDPISGHTALYWYRQSLGQGLEFLIYFQGNSAPDKSGLPSDRFSAERTGGSVSTLTIQRTQQEDSAVYLCASSPRVFGAYGYTFGSGTRLTVV.

This chain uses TRBV6-5 with TRBJ2-1, with a tentative D call TRBD2 (5 bases). V was trimmed by 2 bases and J by 3 bases, leaving 8 bases between them. Germline-derived CDR1 and CDR2 are MNHEY and SVGAGI. The CDR3 extends over 14 amino acids. Here the CDR3 reads CASSYEAVYNEQFF. The CDR3 DNA follows: TGTGCCAGCAGTTACGAAGCGGTCTACAATGAGCAGTTCTTC.

The chain uses TRBV7-9 and TRBJ1-3; D ambiguous. Germline CDR1 reads SEHNR; CDR2 reads FQNEAQ (reference sequence). Trimming removed 1 base from V and 2 bases from J, with 9 bases in between. The CDR3 has 15 amino acids. CDR3 DNA sequence: TGTGCCAGCAGCTTAGGTCGGGCAGCTGGAAACACCATATATTTT. The encoded protein is CASSLGRAAGNTIYF.

V usage is TRBV28 and J usage is TRBJ1-1; D is uncertain. CDR3 length: 13 residues. Germline V gives CDR1 MDHEN, CDR2 SYDVKM. The V gene lost 6 bases and the J gene lost 2 bases, with 10 bases spanning the gap. The CDR3 DNA reads TGTGCCAGCAGAGTCGGGAGAAACACTGAAGCTTTCTTT. As protein: CASRVGRNTEAFF.

This chain links TRBV11-3 with TRBJ2-1, with TRBD2 matching over 8 bases. CDR1 and CDR2 (germline): SGHNT, YENEEA. CDR3 size: 13 residues. V gave up 4 bases and J gave up 6 bases; unmatched junction bases: 2. CDR3 nucleotides: TGTGCCAGCAGCTACGGGACTAGCAATGAGCAGTTCTTC. Protein product: CASSYGTSNEQFF. The full variable domain, completed using reference TRBV11-3 and TRBJ2-1, is EAGVVQSPRYKIIEKKQPVAFWCNPISGHNTLYWYLQNLGQGPELLIRYENEEAVDDSQLPKDRFSAERLKGVDSTLKIQPAELGDSAVYLCASSYGTSNEQFFGPGTRLTVL.

CDR3 nucleotides: TGTGCCAGTAGACCCGACAGGGGTTCCTACAATGAGCAGTTCTTC. This sequence encodes CASRPDRGSYNEQFF. The chain combines TRBV19 with TRBJ2-1; TRBD1 agrees at 8 bases. The CDR3 covers 15 residues. V trimming: 6 bases; J trimming: 1 base; junction bases outside the gene matches: 5. Per the germline V gene, CDR1 is LNHDA and CDR2 is SQIVND (reference sequence).